One and the same sample provided the 18 T cell receptor beta chains below, sequenced in a study of blood T cell repertoires in COVID-19 (TCRdb year 2020). Library preparation was by the immunoSEQ multiplex PCR assay. Drawn from immuneACCESS, this table holds only the in-frame rearrangements with V and J called that TCRdb kept. Clones are partly lost; checked studies trace under half to an unresolved V gene and leave the rest unexplained. Recorded for this sample are 300,000 or so clones; 88% of them occurred a single time. The biggest ten clones account for 6.9% of the sample. Sequenced sample: peripheral blood. The receptors shown here come from a woman aged 25 to 39 who had recovered from COVID-19.

This chain connects TRBV11-3 to TRBJ2-3, with 7 bases lining up with TRBD2. V shed 5 bases and J 2 bases; nucleotides not matched to a gene: 7. CDR3 length: 15 residues. Germline V lookup: CDR1 SGHNT, CDR2 YENEEA. The CDR3 loop reads CASSIRGELTDTQYF. The CDR3 DNA reads TGTGCCAGCAGCATACGGGGGGAGCTCACAGATACGCAGTATTTT.

This chain links TRBV4-1 with TRBJ1-4, with D perhaps TRBD1 (6 bases). Germline V gene sequence: CDR1 MGHRA, CDR2 YSYEKL. The ends were cut back, 1 base at V and 7 bases at J, with 10 bases in the middle. CDR3 size: 14 residues. The chain's CDR3 is CASSQAGESEKLFF. CDR3 in DNA: TGCGCCAGCAGCCAAGCAGGGGAGTCTGAAAAACTGTTTTTT.

The rearrangement joins TRBV6-5 to TRBJ2-7; the match to TRBD1 covers 11 bases. The junction had 2 bases not matched to a gene; V was cut back by 6 bases and J by 1 base. This CDR3 contains 14 residues. CDR1 is MNHEY and CDR2 is SVGAGI in the germline V gene. This chain's CDR3 is CASRGQGASYEQYF. CDR3 DNA sequence: TGTGCCAGCAGAGGACAGGGGGCATCCTACGAGCAGTACTTC.

This clone was detected once. J is TRBJ2-3 and V is TRBV5-3, with a weak D call TRBD2 (5 bases). TRBV5-3 qualifies as an ORF whose function is uncertain. V was cut by 0 bases and J by 3 bases, with 14 bases left in between. The CDR3 has 16 amino acids. Here the CDR3 reads CARSLAEGRQTDTQYF. The CDR3 DNA sequence: TGTGCCAGAAGCTTGGCCGAGGGCCGTCAGACAGATACGCAGTATTTT.

The rearrangement links TRBV3-1 (or the pseudogene TRBV3-2) to TRBJ2-5, with TRBD2 matching 10 bases. V gave up 0 bases and J gave up 5 bases; unmatched junction bases: 6. Looked up from germline, CDR1 is LGHDT and CDR2 is YNNKEL (reference sequence). The CDR3 sequence is 16 residues long. CDR3 region: CASSQDRASGGETQYF. Written as DNA, the CDR3 is TGTGCCAGCAGCCAAGATAGGGCTAGCGGGGGTGAGACCCAGTACTTC.

J is TRBJ2-3 and V is TRBV6-2 or TRBV6-3; D unclear. Trimming pared 6 bases from V and 0 bases from J, leaving 13 bases between. The CDR3 loop spans 15 amino acids. Germline CDR1 and CDR2: MNHEY and SVGEGT. The CDR3 nucleotides read TGTGCCAGCAGCCCCTATGGGCCTAGCACAGATACGCAGTATTTT. Its protein product is CASSPYGPSTDTQYF.

In its sample, this clone was seen a few times. The chain links TRBV7-7 to TRBJ2-2, with 7 bases that match TRBD1. The CDR3 consists of 15 residues. Germline V gene lookup returns CDR1 SSHAT and CDR2 FNYEAQ (reference sequence). The V and J ends lost 7 bases and 3 bases, in that order; junction bases with no gene match: 8. The CDR3 sequence: CASTPGTEDTGELFF. The DNA for the CDR3 is TGTGCCAGCACACCGGGGACAGAAGACACCGGGGAGCTGTTTTTT.

The rearrangement links TRBV19 to TRBJ2-7; D perhaps matches TRBD2 (5 bases). Trimming pared 5 bases from V and 2 bases from J, leaving 10 bases between. Per germline, CDR1 LNHDA and CDR2 SQIVND (reference sequence). The length of the CDR3 is 13 residues. The CDR3 DNA reads TGTGCCAGTAGTGTATCCGGGGCCTACGAGCAGTACTTC. It translates to CASSVSGAYEQYF.

The chain is built from TRBV19 and TRBJ2-3; a weak D match, TRBD1 (6 bases). Trimming shortened V by 6 bases and J by 5 bases, and 12 bases separated the two germline ends. The CDR3 spans 13 residues. Germline values: CDR1 LNHDA, CDR2 SQIVND (reference sequence). CDR3 region: CASSTGYLDTQYF. As DNA, the CDR3 is TGTGCCAGTAGCACAGGGTATCTAGATACGCAGTATTTT.

The chain employs TRBV28 and TRBJ1-4, with a possible D match to TRBD1 (6 bases). The CDR3 covers 15 residues. Germline CDR1 is MDHEN and CDR2 is SYDVKM. Trimming removed 4 bases at V and 3 bases at J, with 12 bases between. Written as DNA, the CDR3 is TGTGCCAGCAGTTCGCAGACAGGCCCTAATGAAAAACTGTTTTTT. Encoded protein: CASSSQTGPNEKLFF.

The chain links TRBV28 to TRBJ1-4; D is undetermined. Germline lookup yields CDR1 MDHEN and CDR2 SYDVKM. The CDR3 is 14 residues long. Deletions cut 6 bases from V and 8 bases from J, with 16 bases between. CDR3 in DNA: TGTGCCAGCAGGGGGAGTGTGGTTACGGAAAAACTGTTTTTT. It translates to CASRGSVVTEKLFF.

DNA for the CDR3: TGTGCCACCAGTGATACCCTAGCGGGGAAAGAGACCCAGTACTTC. Its protein is CATSDTLAGKETQYF. The chain employs TRBV24-1 and TRBJ2-5, with TRBD2 identical over 9 bases. The CDR3 is 15 residues long. Germline trimming cut 3 bases from V and 3 bases from J; bases unmatched to any gene: 4. Germline V lookup: CDR1 KGHDR, CDR2 SFDVKD.

The chain links TRBV18 to TRBJ1-4, with TRBD1 identical over 7 bases. The CDR3 covers 15 residues. V lost 0 bases and J lost 2; bases outside the gene matches: 0. Germline values: CDR1 KGHSH, CDR2 LQKENI. CDR3 residues: CASSPPGGTNEKLFF. As DNA, the CDR3 is TGTGCCAGCTCACCACCAGGGGGCACTAATGAAAAACTGTTTTTT.

The chain recombines TRBV25-1 with TRBJ2-3, with 8 bases lining up with TRBD1. The CDR3 loop spans 18 amino acids. Germline values: CDR1 MGHDK, CDR2 SYGVNS. After removal of 0 bases from V and 0 bases from J, the junction contained 8 bases not matched to a gene. CDR3 protein: CASSEYGGQALSTDTQYF. DNA for the CDR3: TGTGCCAGCAGTGAATATGGGGGACAGGCTTTAAGCACAGATACGCAGTATTTT.

This clone has a single count. V and J are TRBV30 and TRBJ1-4; the D gene is possibly TRBD1 (5 bases). Germline CDR1 and CDR2: GTSNPN and SVGIG (reference sequence). The germline V and J ends were trimmed by 2 bases and 8 bases, with 9 bases remaining between them. This CDR3 has 12 residues. The CDR3 spells CAWSRQSEKLFF. For the CDR3, the DNA is TGTGCCTGGAGTAGACAGAGCGAAAAACTGTTTTTT.

The gene calls are TRBV27 and TRBJ2-7; 7 bases agree with TRBD1. J was trimmed by 5 bases and V by 4 bases; bases with no gene match: 8. CDR1 is MNHEY and CDR2 is SMNVEV in the germline V gene (reference sequence). CDR3 length equals 14 residues. The CDR3 nucleotides are TGTGCCAGCAGTTCGACAGGGTACCTTGACGAGCAGTACTTC. Its translation: CASSSTGYLDEQYF.

The chain has TRBV25-1 and TRBJ1-3; the match to TRBD1 covers 8 bases. V was pared by 6 bases and J by 0 bases, with 4 bases of the junction left unmatched. Germline-derived CDR1 and CDR2 are MGHDK and SYGVNS. CDR3 length: 15 amino acids. CDR3 nucleotide sequence: TGTGCCAGCAGGACAGGGGCCAACTCTGGAAACACCATATATTTT. Protein: CASRTGANSGNTIYF.

This chain connects TRBV19 to TRBJ2-5; 8 nucleotides agree with TRBD1. The J segment lost 4 bases and the V segment lost 6 bases, leaving 10 bases of the junction unmatched. The CDR3 loop spans 15 amino acids. Germline V CDR1 and CDR2: LNHDA, SQIVND (reference sequence). This CDR3 is CASSAQGVGGETQYF. The CDR3, as DNA: TGTGCCAGTAGCGCACAGGGGGTCGGGGGAGAGACCCAGTACTTC.